This TCR beta chain was sequenced in a study of cytomegalovirus exposure and HLA in healthy donors. The donors were in the roughly 120-subject validation cohort, distinct from the roughly 720-subject first cohort. Clones were read by immunoSEQ multiplex PCR, and TCRdb kept only the in-frame ones, dropping some. The table includes hundreds of thousands of clones, roughly nine tenths detected once. The sample consisted of PBMCs. This clonotype was sampled from a man younger than 35 in good health and CMV-seropositive.

CDR3 residues: CASSLDLSNEQFF. CDR3 nucleotides: TGTGCCAGCAGCTTAGATCTTAGCAATGAGCAGTTCTTC. The chain employs TRBV11-3 and TRBJ2-1; D is unclear. Germline V gene sequence: CDR1 SGHNT, CDR2 YENEEA. The CDR3 is made up of 13 amino acids. V was pared by 0 bases and J by 6 bases, with 6 bases between. Full variable domain (remainder filled in from reference TRBV11-3 and TRBJ2-1): EAGVVQSPRYKIIEKKQPVAFWCNPISGHNTLYWYLQNLGQGPELLIRYENEEAVDDSQLPKDRFSAERLKGVDSTLKIQPAELGDSAVYLCASSLDLSNEQFFGPGTRLTVL.